The 8 T cell receptor beta chains in this list originate from one sample, sequenced in a study of blood T cell repertoires in COVID-19. TCRdb keeps only in-frame clones here, not all; method: immunoSEQ multiplex PCR. The sample records some 260,000 clones, 70% to 90% being singletons. What was sequenced was peripheral blood. Receptor source: a man younger than 35 with active or convalescent COVID-19.

The gene calls are TRBV19 and TRBJ1-4; no clear D gene. Per germline, CDR1 LNHDA and CDR2 SQIVND (reference sequence). This CDR3 contains 16 residues. Trimming cost V 0 bases and J 0 bases, with 8 bases left between them. CDR3 loop: CASSIDLRATNEKLFF. The CDR3, as DNA: TGTGCCAGTAGTATAGATTTGAGGGCAACTAATGAAAAACTGTTTTTT.

This chain uses TRBV19 with TRBJ2-7; a possible D gene is TRBD2 (6 bases). The germline gives CDR1 LNHDA, CDR2 SQIVND (reference sequence). V was trimmed by 1 base and J by 5 bases, leaving 21 bases between them. The CDR3 consists of 17 residues. CDR3 in amino acids: CASSIGVSGAPNDEQYF. The DNA of the CDR3 is TGTGCCAGTAGTATAGGTGTTTCGGGAGCCCCAAACGACGAGCAGTACTTC.

The genes are TRBV7-2 and TRBJ1-2, with TRBD1 as a possible D gene (5 bases). The CDR3 runs 11 residues. Germline V gene sequence: CDR1 SGHTA, CDR2 FQGNSA. The germline V and J ends were trimmed by 5 bases and 12 bases, with 13 bases remaining between them. The CDR3 coding sequence is TGTGCCAGCAGCCACCGGGACTTCAACACCTTC. It specifies CASSHRDFNTF.

The rearrangement links TRBV13 to TRBJ2-7, with 7 nucleotides matching TRBD2. Germline-derived CDR1 and CDR2 are PRHDT and FYEKMQ (reference sequence). The CDR3 spans 16 residues. The junction had 13 bases not matched to a gene; V was cut back by 5 bases and J by 3 bases. CDR3 nucleotide sequence: TGTGCCAGCAGCCCAAGGACCGGGAGGCGCTACTACGAGCAGTACTTC. Encoded protein: CASSPRTGRRYYEQYF.

The J gene is TRBJ2-7, the V gene TRBV28, with TRBD1 as a possible D gene (5 bases). This CDR3 spans 13 amino acids. CDR1 and CDR2 (germline): MDHEN, SYDVKM. Trimming took off 4 bases at V and 2 bases at J, with 9 bases between the two ends. CDR3 region: CASSSTGTYEQYF. The CDR3, as DNA: TGTGCCAGCAGTTCTACAGGCACCTACGAGCAGTACTTC.

This chain uses TRBV12-3 or TRBV12-4 with TRBJ1-2; D is possibly TRBD1 (6 bases). The CDR3 has 13 residues. V dropped 3 bases and J dropped 7 bases, with 12 bases sitting between them. This chain's CDR3 is CASSFGGPGGYTF. The CDR3 DNA is TGTGCCAGCAGTTTCGGGGGGCCGGGTGGCTACACCTTC.

The chain carries TRBV19 and TRBJ2-7; D gene unclear. With 5 bases removed from V and 3 bases from J, the gap between germline ends came to 11 bases. The CDR3 consists of 13 residues. Germline V gene data show CDR1 as LNHDA and CDR2 as SQIVND (reference sequence). CDR3 loop: CASSSHRVYEQYF. The CDR3 DNA follows: TGTGCCAGTAGTTCTCACCGGGTCTACGAGCAGTACTTC.

The chain carries TRBV10-3 and TRBJ1-2; 8 bases agree with TRBD1. The V segment lost 6 bases and the J segment 3 bases; nucleotides outside the gene matches: 9. Germline values: CDR1 ENHRY, CDR2 SYGVKD. CDR3 length equals 15 residues. The CDR3 nucleotides are TGTGCCATCAGGGGCATGGACAGGGCCGACTATGGCTACACCTTC. This sequence encodes CAIRGMDRADYGYTF.